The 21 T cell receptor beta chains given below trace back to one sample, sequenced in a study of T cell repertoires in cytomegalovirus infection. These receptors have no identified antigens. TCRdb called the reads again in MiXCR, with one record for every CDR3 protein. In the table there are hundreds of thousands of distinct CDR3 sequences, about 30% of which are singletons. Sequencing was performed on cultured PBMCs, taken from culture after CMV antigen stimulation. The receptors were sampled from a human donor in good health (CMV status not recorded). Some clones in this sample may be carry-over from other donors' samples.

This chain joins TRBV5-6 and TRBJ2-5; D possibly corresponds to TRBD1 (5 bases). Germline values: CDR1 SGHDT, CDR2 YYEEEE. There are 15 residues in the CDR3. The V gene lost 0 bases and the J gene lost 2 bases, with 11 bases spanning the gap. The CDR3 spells CASSLGGNRQETQYF. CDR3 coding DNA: TGTGCCAGCAGCTTGGGGGGCAACAGACAAGAGACCCAGTACTTC. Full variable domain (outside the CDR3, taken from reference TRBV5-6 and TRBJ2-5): DAGVTQSPTHLIKTRGQQVTLRCSPKSGHDTVSWYQQALGQGPQFIFQYYEEEERQRGNFPDRFSGHQFPNYSSELNVNALLLGDSALYLCASSLGGNRQETQYFGPGTRLLVL.

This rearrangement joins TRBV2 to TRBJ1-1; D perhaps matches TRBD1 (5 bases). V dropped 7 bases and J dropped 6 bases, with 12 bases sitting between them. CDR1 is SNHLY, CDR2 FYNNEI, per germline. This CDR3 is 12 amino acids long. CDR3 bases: TGTGCCAGCATTCCAGGGTTACCTGAAGCTTTCTTT. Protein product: CASIPGLPEAFF.

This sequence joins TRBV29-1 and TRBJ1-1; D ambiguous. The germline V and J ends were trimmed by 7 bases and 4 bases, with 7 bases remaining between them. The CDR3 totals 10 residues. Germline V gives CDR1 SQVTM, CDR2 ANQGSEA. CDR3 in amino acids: CSGRVTEAFF. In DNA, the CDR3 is TGCAGCGGAAGAGTCACTGAAGCTTTCTTT.

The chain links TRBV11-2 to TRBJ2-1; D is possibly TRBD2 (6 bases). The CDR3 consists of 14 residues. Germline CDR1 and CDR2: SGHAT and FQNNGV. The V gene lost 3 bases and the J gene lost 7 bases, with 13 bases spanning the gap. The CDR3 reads CASSFSGPLNEQFF. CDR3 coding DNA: TGTGCCAGCAGCTTTAGCGGCCCTTTAAATGAGCAGTTCTTC.

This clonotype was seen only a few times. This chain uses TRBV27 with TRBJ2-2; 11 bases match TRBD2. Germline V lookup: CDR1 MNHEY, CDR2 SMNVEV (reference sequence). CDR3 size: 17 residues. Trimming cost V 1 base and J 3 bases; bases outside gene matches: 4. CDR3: CASSLLAGGPYTGELFF. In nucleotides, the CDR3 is TGTGCCAGCAGTTTATTAGCGGGGGGGCCTTACACCGGGGAGCTGTTTTTT.

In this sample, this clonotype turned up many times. The CDR3 loop reads CASSRLAGRTQETQYF. CDR3 sequence (DNA): TGTGCCAGCAGTAGACTAGCGGGCAGAACTCAAGAGACCCAGTACTTC. The chain is built from TRBV6-2 or TRBV6-3 and TRBJ2-5, with 10 bases identical to TRBD2. Germline V lookup: CDR1 MNHEY, CDR2 SVGEGT. The CDR3 loop spans 16 amino acids. With 5 bases clipped from V and 2 bases from J, the junction kept 8 bases outside the gene matches.

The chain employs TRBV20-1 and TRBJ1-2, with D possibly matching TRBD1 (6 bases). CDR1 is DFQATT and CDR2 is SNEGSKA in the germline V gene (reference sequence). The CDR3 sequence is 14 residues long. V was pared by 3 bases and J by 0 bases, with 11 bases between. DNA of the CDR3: TGCAGTGCTAGTCAGGGGAATACTAACTATGGCTACACCTTC. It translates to CSASQGNTNYGYTF.

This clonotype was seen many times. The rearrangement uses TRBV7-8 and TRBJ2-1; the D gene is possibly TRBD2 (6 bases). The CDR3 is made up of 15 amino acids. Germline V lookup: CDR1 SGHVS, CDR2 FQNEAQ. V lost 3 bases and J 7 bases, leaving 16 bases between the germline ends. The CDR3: CASSFQGGGENEQFF. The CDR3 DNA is TGTGCCAGCAGCTTCCAGGGAGGAGGCGAGAATGAGCAGTTCTTC.

The DNA of the CDR3 is TGTGCCAGCAGCAGCACCTGGTCACCTGAAGCTTTCTTT. It specifies CASSSTWSPEAFF. The gene calls are TRBV7-2 and TRBJ1-1; D is unresolved. Germline lookup yields CDR1 SGHTA and CDR2 FQGNSA. Trimming took off 5 bases at V and 6 bases at J, with 13 bases between the two ends. This CDR3 has 13 residues. The entire variable domain, with the rest obtained from reference TRBV7-2 and TRBJ1-1, is as follows: GAGVSQSPSNKVTEKGKDVELRCDPISGHTALYWYRQSLGQGLEFLIYFQGNSAPDKSGLPSDRFSAERTGGSVSTLTIQRTQQEDSAVYLCASSSTWSPEAFFGQGTRLTVV.

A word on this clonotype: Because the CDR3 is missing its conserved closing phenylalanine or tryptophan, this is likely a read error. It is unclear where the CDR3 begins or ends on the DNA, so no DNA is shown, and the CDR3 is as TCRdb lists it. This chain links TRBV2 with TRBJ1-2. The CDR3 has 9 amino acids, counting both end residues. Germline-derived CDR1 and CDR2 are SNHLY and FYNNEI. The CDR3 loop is CASILTDLG.

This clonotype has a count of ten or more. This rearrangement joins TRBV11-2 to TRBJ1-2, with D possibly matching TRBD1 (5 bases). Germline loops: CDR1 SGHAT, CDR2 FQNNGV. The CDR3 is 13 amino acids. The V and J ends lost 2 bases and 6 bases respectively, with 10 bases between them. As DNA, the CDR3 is TGTGCCAGCAGCTTATCAGGGATTGATGGCTACACCTTC. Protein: CASSLSGIDGYTF.

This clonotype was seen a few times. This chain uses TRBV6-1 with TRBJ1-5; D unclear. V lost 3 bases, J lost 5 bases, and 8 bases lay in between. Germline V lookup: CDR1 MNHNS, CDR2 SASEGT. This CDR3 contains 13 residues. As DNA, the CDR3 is TGTGCCAGCAGTGACCCGGGTGATCAGCCCCAGCATTTT. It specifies CASSDPGDQPQHF.

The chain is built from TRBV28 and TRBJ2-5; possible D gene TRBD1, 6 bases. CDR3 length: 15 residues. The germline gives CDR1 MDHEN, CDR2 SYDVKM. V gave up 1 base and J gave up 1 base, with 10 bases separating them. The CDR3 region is CASSLLQGSQETQYF. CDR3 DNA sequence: TGTGCCAGCAGTTTATTACAGGGTTCCCAAGAGACCCAGTACTTC.

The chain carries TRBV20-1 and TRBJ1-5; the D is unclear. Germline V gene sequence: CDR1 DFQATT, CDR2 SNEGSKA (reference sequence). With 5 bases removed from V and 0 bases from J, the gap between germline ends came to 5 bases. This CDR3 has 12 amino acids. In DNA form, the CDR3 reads TGCAGTGCTGGAAGTAGCAATCAGCCCCAGCATTTT. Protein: CSAGSSNQPQHF.

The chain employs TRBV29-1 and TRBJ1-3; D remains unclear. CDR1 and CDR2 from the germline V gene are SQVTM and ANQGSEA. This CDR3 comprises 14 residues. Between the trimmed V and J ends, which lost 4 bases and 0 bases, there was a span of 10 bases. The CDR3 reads CSVGTDYSGNTIYF. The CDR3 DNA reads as TGCAGCGTTGGGACGGATTACTCTGGAAACACCATATATTTT.

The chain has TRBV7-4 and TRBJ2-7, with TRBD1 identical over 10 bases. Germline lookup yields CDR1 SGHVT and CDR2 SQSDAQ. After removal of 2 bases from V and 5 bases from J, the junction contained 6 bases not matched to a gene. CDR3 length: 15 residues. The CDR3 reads CASSLLGTGVHEQYF. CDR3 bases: TGTGCCAGCAGCTTACTAGGGACAGGGGTCCACGAGCAGTACTTC.

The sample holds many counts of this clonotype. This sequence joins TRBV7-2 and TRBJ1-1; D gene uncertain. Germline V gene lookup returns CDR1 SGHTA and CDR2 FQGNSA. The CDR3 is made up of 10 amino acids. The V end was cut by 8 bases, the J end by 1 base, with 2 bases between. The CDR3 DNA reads TGTGCCAGCGGGAACACTGAAGCTTTCTTT. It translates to CASGNTEAFF.

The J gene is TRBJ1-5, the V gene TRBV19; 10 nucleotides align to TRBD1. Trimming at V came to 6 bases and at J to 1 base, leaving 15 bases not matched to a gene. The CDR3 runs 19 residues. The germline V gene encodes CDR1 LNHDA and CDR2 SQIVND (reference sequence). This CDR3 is CASRGPLGTGVRSNQPQHF. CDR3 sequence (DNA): TGTGCCAGTAGGGGACCTTTAGGGACAGGGGTTCGAAGCAATCAGCCCCAGCATTTT.

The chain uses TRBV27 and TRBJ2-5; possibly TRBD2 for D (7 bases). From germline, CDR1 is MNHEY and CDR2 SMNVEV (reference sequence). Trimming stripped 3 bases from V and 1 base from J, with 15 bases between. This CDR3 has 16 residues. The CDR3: CASSFWGRGSQETQYF. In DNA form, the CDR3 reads TGTGCCAGCAGTTTCTGGGGGCGGGGGTCCCAAGAGACCCAGTACTTC.

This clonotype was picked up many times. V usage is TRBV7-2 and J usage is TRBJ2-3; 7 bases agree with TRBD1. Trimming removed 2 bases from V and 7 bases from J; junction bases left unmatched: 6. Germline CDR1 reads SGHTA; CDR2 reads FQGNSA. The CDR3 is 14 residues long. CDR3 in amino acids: CASSLRQGAHTQYF. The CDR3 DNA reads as TGTGCCAGCAGCTTACGACAGGGCGCCCATACGCAGTATTTT.

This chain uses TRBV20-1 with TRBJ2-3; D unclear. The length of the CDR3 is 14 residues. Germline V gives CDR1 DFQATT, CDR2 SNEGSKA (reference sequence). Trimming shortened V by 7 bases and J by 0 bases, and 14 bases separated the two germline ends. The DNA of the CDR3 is TGCAGTGTCACGGGCGGCACTAGCACAGATACGCAGTATTTT. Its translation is CSVTGGTSTDTQYF.